This TCR beta chain is drawn from a study of cytotoxic CD8 clonotypes in ibrutinib-treated CLL. Sequenced by immunoSEQ multiplex PCR; TCRdb stores in-frame clones only, minus some. The top ten clones hold 10% to 14% of a sample with 110,000 to 150,000 clones, around 93% of them seen once. Only one count was recorded for this clone. The V gene end was trimmed by 8 bases and the J gene end by 4 bases; junction bases not matched to a gene: 6. Germline V gene data show CDR1 as MDHEN and CDR2 as SYDVKM. The CDR3 covers 13 residues. The sample consisted of PBMCs, taken after 12 months of ibrutinib treatment. The clonotype was recovered from a human donor with chronic lymphocytic leukemia. The chain joins TRBV28 to TRBJ1-1; 8 bases agree with TRBD1. CDR3 sequence reads: CASESGQGTEAFF. CDR3 DNA: TGTGCCAGCGAATCAGGACAGGGCACTGAAGCTTTCTTT.